The next 4 T cell receptor beta chains were all read from a single sample in a study of blood T cells in healthy people across ages. Primers used in a second PCR of about 6 to 11 cycles were a sample-barcoded 5' primer and a J-beta primer mix. In TCRdb, the 5' RACE reads were re-called with MiXCR into one record per CDR3 protein. The table has 2 million or so distinct CDR3 sequences, roughly 52% seen once. Sequenced material: blood. The receptors stem from a woman aged 40 to 49 in good health.

The chain recombines TRBV6-5 with TRBJ1-1; perhaps TRBD1 as D (5 bases). CDR1 is MNHEY and CDR2 is SVGAGI in the germline V gene. Trimming took 4 bases from V and 2 from J, leaving 8 bases between them. This CDR3 has 13 amino acids. Here the CDR3 reads CASSSGHNTEAFF. CDR3 DNA: TGTGCCAGCAGTTCCGGACACAACACTGAAGCTTTCTTT.

The chain carries TRBV20-1 and TRBJ2-6; D is unclear. This CDR3 contains 15 residues. The germline V gene has CDR1 DFQATT and CDR2 SNEGSKA (reference sequence). V lost 2 bases, J lost 0 bases, and 8 bases lay in between. The DNA for the CDR3 is TGCAGTGCTAGATTTATAAACTCTGGGGCCAACGTCCTGACTTTC. Translated: CSARFINSGANVLTF.

The rearrangement joins TRBV5-1 to TRBJ2-7; possibly TRBD1 for D (6 bases). V was shortened by 9 bases and J by 0 bases, with 19 bases between the two germline ends. The CDR3 has 15 residues. The germline V gene has CDR1 SGHRS and CDR2 YFSETQ. CDR3 amino acids: CAISGLTGHSYEQYF. The DNA for the CDR3 is TGCGCCATCTCAGGCCTAACGGGACACTCCTACGAGCAGTACTTC.

The V call is TRBV12-3 or TRBV12-4, the J call TRBJ2-3; 7 bases match TRBD2. The CDR3 loop spans 12 amino acids. With V trimmed by 7 bases and J by 8 bases, 6 bases remained unmatched. The CDR3 region has the DNA TGTGCCAGCACCTCTGGGGAGGGTACGCAGTATTTT. Residues: CASTSGEGTQYF.